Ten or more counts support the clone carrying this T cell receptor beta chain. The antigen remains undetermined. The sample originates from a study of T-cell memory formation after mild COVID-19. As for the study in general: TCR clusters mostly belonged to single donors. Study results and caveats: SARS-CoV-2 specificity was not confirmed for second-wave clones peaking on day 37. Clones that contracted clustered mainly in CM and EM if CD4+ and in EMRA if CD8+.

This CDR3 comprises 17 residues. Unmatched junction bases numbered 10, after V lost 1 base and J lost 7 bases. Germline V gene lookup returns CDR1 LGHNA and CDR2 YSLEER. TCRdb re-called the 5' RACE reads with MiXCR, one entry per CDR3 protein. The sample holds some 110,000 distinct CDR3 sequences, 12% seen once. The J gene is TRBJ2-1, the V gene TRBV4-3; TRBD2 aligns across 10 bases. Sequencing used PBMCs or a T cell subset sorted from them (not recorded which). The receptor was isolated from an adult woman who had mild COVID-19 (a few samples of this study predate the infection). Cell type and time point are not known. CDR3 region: CASSQAASGRVGNEQFF. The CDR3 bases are TGCGCCAGCAGCCAAGCTGCTAGCGGGAGAGTAGGGAATGAGCAGTTCTTC.